The 22 T cell receptor beta chains below were found in one sample sequenced in a study of response to subunit inactivated influenza vaccine. TCRdb re-analysed the RT-PCR reads in MiXCR, keeping a single row per CDR3 protein. The sample holds 600,000 to 850,000 distinct CDR3 sequences; 12% to 15% are singletons and the top ten take about 7.6%. Source: PBMCs from blood, taken approximately 15 days before vaccination. Every receptor here comes from a man in his forties or fifties who received an inactivated influenza vaccine.

This clonotype has at least ten counts. This chain joins TRBV12-3 or TRBV12-4 and TRBJ1-5; D ambiguous. The CDR3 contains 14 residues. The germline V and J ends were trimmed by 2 bases and 3 bases, with 8 bases remaining between them. CDR3 loop: CASSLRGDNQPQHF. The CDR3 DNA follows: TGTGCCAGCAGTTTACGCGGGGACAATCAGCCCCAGCATTTT.

The V gene is TRBV3-1, the J gene TRBJ2-2; perhaps TRBD1 as D (6 bases). CDR3 length: 17 residues. Trimming removed 5 bases from V and 6 bases from J, with 22 bases in between. Germline V gene lookup returns CDR1 LGHDT and CDR2 YNNKEL (reference sequence). Written as DNA, the CDR3 is TGTGCCAGCAGCACATTGGACAGCCTCTTGATCCCCGGGGAGCTGTTTTTT. Translation gives CASSTLDSLLIPGELFF.

This clonotype occurred a few times. The chain employs TRBV5-4 and TRBJ2-1; a possible D gene is TRBD1 (6 bases). The V end was cut by 7 bases, the J end by 7 bases, with 18 bases between. The CDR3 sequence is 14 residues long. The germline V gene encodes CDR1 SGHNT and CDR2 YYREEE (reference sequence). The CDR3: CASRRDNAENEQFF. Written as DNA, the CDR3 is TGTGCCAGCCGCCGGGACAACGCTGAGAATGAGCAGTTCTTC.

This clonotype showed up just a few times. The chain employs TRBV5-1 and TRBJ2-3; a weak D match, TRBD2 (6 bases). Germline CDR1 reads SGHRS; CDR2 reads YFSETQ. V lost 1 base and J lost 3, with 12 bases in between. The CDR3 extends over 15 amino acids. CDR3 bases: TGCGCCAGCAGCTTGACTAGCATATCGACAGATACGCAGTATTTT. This codes for CASSLTSISTDTQYF.

The CDR3, as DNA: TGTGCCAGCAGTTACTTGCCACAGGCCACCGGGGAGCTGTTTTTT. Its protein is CASSYLPQATGELFF. The gene calls are TRBV6-2 or TRBV6-3 and TRBJ2-2, with D perhaps TRBD1 (5 bases). The V gene's germline CDR1 is MNHEY and CDR2 SVGEGT. This CDR3 spans 15 amino acids. Trimming took 1 base from V and 4 from J, leaving 10 bases between them.

This clonotype has just a few counts. The chain links TRBV12-3 or TRBV12-4 to TRBJ2-3; 7 bases line up with TRBD1. Germline trimming cut 5 bases from V and 6 bases from J; bases unmatched to any gene: 17. CDR3 length: 17 residues. The CDR3 is CASSPERVDRVPDTQYF. CDR3 in DNA: TGTGCCAGCAGTCCTGAAAGGGTAGACAGGGTCCCGGATACGCAGTATTTT.

This clonotype was seen a few times. The chain is built from TRBV20-1 and TRBJ2-7; D gene unclear. Germline CDR1 reads DFQATT; CDR2 reads SNEGSKA (reference sequence). This CDR3 is built from 15 residues. Trimming took 0 bases from V and 4 from J, leaving 16 bases between them. Here the CDR3 reads CSARDVQSFVYEQYF. In nucleotides, the CDR3 is TGCAGTGCTAGAGATGTCCAGTCCTTTGTGTACGAGCAGTACTTC.

The gene calls are TRBV7-9 and TRBJ2-3, with 7 bases that match TRBD1. Germline lookup yields CDR1 SEHNR and CDR2 FQNEAQ (reference sequence). J lost 11 bases, V lost 1 base, and 9 bases had no gene match. This CDR3 has 14 amino acids. The chain's CDR3 is CASSLGMRQGGQYF. As DNA, the CDR3 is TGTGCCAGCAGCTTAGGGATGAGACAGGGCGGGCAGTATTTT.

The chain's CDR3 is CSARGLANYGYTF. CDR3 nucleotides: TGCAGTGCTAGAGGGTTAGCTAACTATGGCTACACCTTC. This rearrangement joins TRBV20-1 to TRBJ1-2; D gene ambiguous. This CDR3 is 13 amino acids long. Trimming pared 1 base from V and 0 bases from J, leaving 6 bases between. In germline, CDR1 is DFQATT, CDR2 SNEGSKA (reference sequence).

This chain connects TRBV2 to TRBJ2-1; TRBD1 aligns across 7 bases. CDR1 is SNHLY, CDR2 FYNNEI, per germline. V trimming: 5 bases; J trimming: 8 bases; junction bases outside the gene matches: 6. The CDR3 consists of 13 residues. The CDR3 loop reads CASSPTGYHEQFF. The CDR3 DNA reads TGTGCCAGCAGTCCGACAGGGTACCATGAGCAGTTCTTC.

This clonotype was observed many times. The V call is TRBV6-5, the J call TRBJ1-1, with a possible D match to TRBD1 (6 bases). The CDR3 has 15 amino acids. Germline assignment: CDR1 MNHEY and CDR2 SVGAGI. V lost 4 bases, J lost 1 base, and 13 bases lay in between. This chain's CDR3 is CASSSQGRGNTEAFF. The CDR3 DNA reads TGTGCCAGCAGTTCACAGGGTCGGGGGAACACTGAAGCTTTCTTT.

Only a few counts were recorded for this clonotype. The rearrangement joins TRBV20-1 to TRBJ2-2, with 8 positions matching TRBD2. With V trimmed by 6 bases and J by 4 bases, 10 bases remained unmatched. This CDR3 contains 15 residues. Germline lookup yields CDR1 DFQATT and CDR2 SNEGSKA (reference sequence). The CDR3 sequence is CSARPPGLVTGELFF. The CDR3 nucleotides read TGCAGTGCCAGACCCCCGGGACTAGTCACCGGGGAGCTGTTTTTT.

This clonotype was counted many times. The chain links TRBV4-2 to TRBJ2-1; D unclear. The CDR3 is made up of 14 amino acids. Per germline, CDR1 LGHNA and CDR2 YNFKEQ. Trimming took off 0 bases at V and 0 bases at J, with 3 bases between the two ends. The CDR3 region is CASSQDLSYNEQFF. CDR3 coding DNA: TGTGCCAGCAGCCAAGATCTCTCCTACAATGAGCAGTTCTTC.

The CDR3 coding sequence is TGTGCCAGCAGCTTGAAGATAGAAGAGACCCAGTACTTC. Translating gives CASSLKIEETQYF. The chain links TRBV5-4 to TRBJ2-5; D is unresolved. CDR1 is SGHNT and CDR2 is YYREEE in the germline V gene (reference sequence). This CDR3 is 13 amino acids long. Between the trimmed V and J ends, which lost 1 base and 3 bases, there was a span of 7 bases.

This clonotype was detected ten times or more. The rearrangement links TRBV6-1 to TRBJ1-1; 9 positions agree with TRBD1. This CDR3 is built from 15 residues. Germline-derived CDR1 and CDR2 are MNHNS and SASEGT. Unmatched junction bases numbered 5, after V lost 5 bases and J lost 1 base. The CDR3 sequence: CASSRDRAKNTEAFF. The CDR3, as DNA: TGTGCCAGCAGTCGGGACAGGGCTAAGAACACTGAAGCTTTCTTT.

The rearrangement links TRBV21-1 to TRBJ1-2. TRBV21-1 represents a pseudogene. The CDR3 is 15 amino acids. The CDR3 loop is CASSKYGRDVIGYTF. CDR3 coding DNA: TGTGCCAGCAGCAAATACGGCAGGGATGTAATTGGCTACACCTTC.

This clonotype was counted a few times. The chain uses TRBV4-1 and TRBJ2-7; D is uncertain. CDR1 is MGHRA, CDR2 YSYEKL, per germline. The CDR3 runs to 13 residues. The ends were cut back, 0 bases at V and 2 bases at J, with 5 bases in the middle. DNA for the CDR3: TGCGCCAGCAGCCAAGATTTCACCTACGAGCAGTACTTC. Translated: CASSQDFTYEQYF.

For the CDR3, the DNA is TGTGCCAGCAGCCGACTCAGGCGGGAGGTACCTGGTGAGCAGTTCTTC. Its translation is CASSRLRREVPGEQFF. This sequence joins TRBV11-2 and TRBJ2-1; 8 bases are shared with TRBD2. The CDR3 extends over 16 amino acids. V dropped 5 bases and J dropped 9; count of bases not matched to a gene: 15. Germline CDR1 is SGHAT and CDR2 is FQNNGV. The full variable domain, its missing parts supplied by reference TRBV11-2 and TRBJ2-1, is EAGVAQSPRYKIIEKRQSVAFWCNPISGHATLYWYQQILGQGPKLLIQFQNNGVVDDSQLPKDRFSAERLKGVDSTLKIQPAKLEDSAVYLCASSRLRREVPGEQFFGPGTRLTVL.

The J gene is TRBJ1-2, the V gene TRBV30, with TRBD1 as a possible D gene (5 bases). The V gene lost 3 bases and the J gene lost 6 bases, with 14 bases spanning the gap. Germline loops: CDR1 GTSNPN, CDR2 SVGIG (reference sequence). CDR3 length: 13 residues. The CDR3 sequence: CAWSPTRVHGYTF. CDR3 in DNA: TGTGCCTGGAGCCCCACCAGGGTCCATGGCTACACCTTC.

The rearrangement joins TRBV12-3 or TRBV12-4 to TRBJ2-2, with no clear D. CDR3 size: 13 residues. The V gene lost 3 bases and the J gene lost 8 bases, with 10 bases spanning the gap. This CDR3 is CASSLQRRGELFF. The CDR3 DNA reads as TGTGCCAGCAGTTTGCAGCGCAGAGGGGAGCTGTTTTTT.

This clonotype was seen many times. The rearrangement uses TRBV29-1 and TRBJ2-2; TRBD2 agrees at 11 bases. CDR1 is SQVTM and CDR2 is ANQGSEA in the germline V gene. V lost 7 bases to trimming and J lost 1 base; unmatched junction nucleotides: 11. The CDR3 consists of 17 residues. Here the CDR3 DNA reads TGCAGCGCCCTGGGGGCTAGCGGGAGGCTGAACACCGGGGAGCTGTTTTTT. Encoded protein: CSALGASGRLNTGELFF.

The sample holds a few counts of this clonotype. V usage is TRBV5-1 and J usage is TRBJ1-6; D may be TRBD1 (5 bases). CDR1 is SGHRS and CDR2 is YFSETQ in the germline V gene. The CDR3 has 16 amino acids. Trimming pared 0 bases from V and 6 bases from J, leaving 13 bases between. This chain's CDR3 is CASSLDQGIGNSPLHF. CDR3 DNA: TGCGCCAGCAGCTTGGACCAGGGAATTGGTAATTCACCCCTCCACTTT.